Listed here is a single TCR beta chain. Trimming took off 4 bases at V and 8 bases at J, with 12 bases between the two ends. Germline CDR1 and CDR2: SGHKS and YYEKEE (reference sequence). This CDR3 comprises 12 residues. The data were taken from a study of blood T cell repertoires in COVID-19. Study as a whole: Material from acute and convalescent COVID-19 was sourced from the United States, Italy and Spain. Sources were T cells, B-cell-depleted T cells, or PBMCs; the material itself was cDNA or gDNA.

Original analysis: Using reference gene primer amplification, nucleated cell counts were estimated. Here immunoSEQ multiplex PCR was the method, and the copy in TCRdb shows in-frame clones only, minus some. D and trimming come from the DNA, and the V and J calls and clone size come from that table. Of 150,000 to 200,000 clones in the sample, roughly four fifths were seen once. The chain is built from TRBV5-5 and TRBJ1-2, with D unclear. Sequencing was performed on peripheral blood. The TCR was taken from a human donor in a cohort sampled during active COVID-19. The CDR3 DNA reads TGTGCCAGCAGCCCCGACATTGGGGGCTACACCTTC. It specifies CASSPDIGGYTF.